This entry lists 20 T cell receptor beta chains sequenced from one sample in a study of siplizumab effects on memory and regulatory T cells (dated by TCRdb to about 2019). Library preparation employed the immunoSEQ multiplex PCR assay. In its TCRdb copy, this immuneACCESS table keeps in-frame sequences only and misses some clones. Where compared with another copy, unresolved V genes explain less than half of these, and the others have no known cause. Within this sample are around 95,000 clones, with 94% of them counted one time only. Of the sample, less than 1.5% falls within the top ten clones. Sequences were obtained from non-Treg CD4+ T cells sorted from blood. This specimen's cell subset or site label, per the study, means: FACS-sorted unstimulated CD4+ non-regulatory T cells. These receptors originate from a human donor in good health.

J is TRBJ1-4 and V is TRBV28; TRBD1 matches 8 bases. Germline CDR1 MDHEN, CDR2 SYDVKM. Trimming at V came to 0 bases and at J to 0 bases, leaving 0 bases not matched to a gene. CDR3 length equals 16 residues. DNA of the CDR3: TGTGCCAGCAGTTTATGGACAGGGGCAACTAATGAAAAACTGTTTTTT. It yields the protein CASSLWTGATNEKLFF.

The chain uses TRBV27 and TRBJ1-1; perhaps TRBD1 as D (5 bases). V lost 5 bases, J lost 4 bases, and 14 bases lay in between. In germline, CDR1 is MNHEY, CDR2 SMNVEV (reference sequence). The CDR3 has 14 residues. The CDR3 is CASSTRQRTTEAFF. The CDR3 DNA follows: TGTGCCAGCAGTACTCGACAGAGGACCACTGAAGCTTTCTTT.

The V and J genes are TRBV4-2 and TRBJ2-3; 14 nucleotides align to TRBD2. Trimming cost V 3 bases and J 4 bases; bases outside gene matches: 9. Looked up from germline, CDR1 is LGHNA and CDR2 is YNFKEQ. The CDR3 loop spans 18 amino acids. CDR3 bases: TGTGCCAGCAGCCAGGCCGGGACTAGCGGGAGATTGGCAGATACGCAGTATTTT. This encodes CASSQAGTSGRLADTQYF.

CDR3 DNA: TGTGCCAGCTCTCTCGCCGGGACCGACAATCAGCCCCAGCATTTT. It yields the protein CASSLAGTDNQPQHF. This chain connects TRBV18 to TRBJ1-5, with D possibly matching TRBD1 (5 bases). The V gene lost 6 bases and the J gene lost 3 bases, with 15 bases spanning the gap. The CDR3 spans 15 residues. The germline V gene has CDR1 KGHSH and CDR2 LQKENI. The whole variable domain, remainder taken from reference TRBV18 and TRBJ1-5, is NAGVMQNPRHLVRRRGQEARLRCSPMKGHSHVYWYRQLPEEGLKFMVYLQKENIIDESGMPKERFSAEFPKEGPSILRIQQVVRGDSAAYFCASSLAGTDNQPQHFGDGTRLSIL.

The CDR3 bases are TGTGCCAGCTCACGGGGCCCTAACAATGAGCAGTTCTTC. Translating it yields CASSRGPNNEQFF. The rearrangement links TRBV18 to TRBJ2-1; possible D gene TRBD1, 5 bases. The CDR3 consists of 13 residues. The V gene lost 4 bases and the J gene lost 5 bases, with 9 bases spanning the gap. In germline, CDR1 is KGHSH, CDR2 LQKENI.

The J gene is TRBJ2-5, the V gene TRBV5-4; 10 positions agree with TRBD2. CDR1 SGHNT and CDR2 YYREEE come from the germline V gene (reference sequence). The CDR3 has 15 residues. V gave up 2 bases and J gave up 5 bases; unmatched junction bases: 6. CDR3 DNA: TGTGCCAGCAGCTTTATGGGACTAGCGCGGGAGACCCAGTACTTC. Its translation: CASSFMGLARETQYF.

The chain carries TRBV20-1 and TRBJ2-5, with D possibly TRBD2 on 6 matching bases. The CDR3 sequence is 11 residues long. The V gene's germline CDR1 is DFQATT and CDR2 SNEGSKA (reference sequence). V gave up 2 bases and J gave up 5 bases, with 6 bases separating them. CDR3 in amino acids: CSARRGETQYF. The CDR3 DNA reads TGCAGTGCTAGACGGGGGGAGACCCAGTACTTC.

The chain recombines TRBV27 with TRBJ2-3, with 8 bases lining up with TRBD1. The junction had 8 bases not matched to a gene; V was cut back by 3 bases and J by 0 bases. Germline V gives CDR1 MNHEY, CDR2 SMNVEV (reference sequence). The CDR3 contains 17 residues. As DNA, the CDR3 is TGTGCCAGCAGTTTCTTTAAACAGGGGGGAAGCACAGATACGCAGTATTTT. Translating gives CASSFFKQGGSTDTQYF.

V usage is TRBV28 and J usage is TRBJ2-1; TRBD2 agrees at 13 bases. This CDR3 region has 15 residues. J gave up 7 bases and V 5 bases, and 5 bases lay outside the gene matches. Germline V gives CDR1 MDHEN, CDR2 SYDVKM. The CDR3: CASSPGLAGANEQFF. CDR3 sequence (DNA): TGTGCCAGCAGTCCTGGACTAGCGGGAGCAAATGAGCAGTTCTTC.

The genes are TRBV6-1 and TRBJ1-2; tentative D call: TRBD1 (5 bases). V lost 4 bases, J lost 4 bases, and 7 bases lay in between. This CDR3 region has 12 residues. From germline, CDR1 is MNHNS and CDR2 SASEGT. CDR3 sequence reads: CASSGGSYGYTF. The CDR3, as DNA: TGTGCCAGCAGTGGGGGGAGCTATGGCTACACCTTC.

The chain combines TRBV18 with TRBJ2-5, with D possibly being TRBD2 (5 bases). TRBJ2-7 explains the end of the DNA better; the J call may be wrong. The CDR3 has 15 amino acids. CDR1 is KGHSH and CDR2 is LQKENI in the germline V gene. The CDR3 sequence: CASSQEVGVTYEQYF. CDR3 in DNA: TGTGCCAGCTCACAAGAGGTCGGGGTTACCTACGAGCAGTACTTC.

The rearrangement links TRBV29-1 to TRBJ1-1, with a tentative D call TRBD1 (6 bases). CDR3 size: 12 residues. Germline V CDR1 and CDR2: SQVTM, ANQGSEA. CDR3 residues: CSGRQGMSEAFF. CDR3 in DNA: TGCAGTGGGCGGCAGGGGATGAGTGAAGCTTTCTTT.

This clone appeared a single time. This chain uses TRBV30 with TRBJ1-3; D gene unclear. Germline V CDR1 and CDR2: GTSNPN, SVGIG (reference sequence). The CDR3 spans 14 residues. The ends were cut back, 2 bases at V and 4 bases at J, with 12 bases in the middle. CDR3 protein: CAWSRWTFGNTIYF. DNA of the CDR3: TGTGCCTGGAGTCGTTGGACGTTCGGAAACACCATATATTTT.

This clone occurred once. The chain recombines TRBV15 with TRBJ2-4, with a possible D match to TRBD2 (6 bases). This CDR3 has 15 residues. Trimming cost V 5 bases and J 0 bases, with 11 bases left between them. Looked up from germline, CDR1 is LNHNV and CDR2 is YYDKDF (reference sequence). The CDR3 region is CATSPSGRAKNIQYF. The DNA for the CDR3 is TGTGCCACCAGCCCGAGCGGGCGAGCCAAAAACATTCAGTACTTC.

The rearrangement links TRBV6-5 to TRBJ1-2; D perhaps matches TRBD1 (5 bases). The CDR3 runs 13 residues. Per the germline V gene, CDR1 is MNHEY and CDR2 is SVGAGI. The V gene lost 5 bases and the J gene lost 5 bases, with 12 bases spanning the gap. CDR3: CASSPGRRYGYTF. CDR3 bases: TGTGCCAGCAGTCCAGGGAGGCGGTATGGCTACACCTTC.

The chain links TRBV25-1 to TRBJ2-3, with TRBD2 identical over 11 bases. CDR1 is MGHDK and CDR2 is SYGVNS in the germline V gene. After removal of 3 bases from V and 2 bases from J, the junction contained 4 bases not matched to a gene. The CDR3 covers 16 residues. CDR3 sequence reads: CASSEGTSGYTDTQYF. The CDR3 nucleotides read TGTGCCAGCAGTGAGGGGACTAGCGGATACACAGATACGCAGTATTTT.

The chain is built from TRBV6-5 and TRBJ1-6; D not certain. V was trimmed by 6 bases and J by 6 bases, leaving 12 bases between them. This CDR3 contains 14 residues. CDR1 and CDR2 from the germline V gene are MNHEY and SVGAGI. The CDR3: CASSYRRINSPLHF. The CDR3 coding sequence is TGTGCCAGCAGCTACCGACGAATTAATTCACCCCTCCACTTT.

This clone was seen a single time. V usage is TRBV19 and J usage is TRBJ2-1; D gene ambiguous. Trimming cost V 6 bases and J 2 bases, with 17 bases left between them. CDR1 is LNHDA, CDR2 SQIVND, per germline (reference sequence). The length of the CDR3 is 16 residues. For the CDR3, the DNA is TGTGCCAGTAGGGCCGGGCCGGCCATCCCCTACAATGAGCAGTTCTTC. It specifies CASRAGPAIPYNEQFF.

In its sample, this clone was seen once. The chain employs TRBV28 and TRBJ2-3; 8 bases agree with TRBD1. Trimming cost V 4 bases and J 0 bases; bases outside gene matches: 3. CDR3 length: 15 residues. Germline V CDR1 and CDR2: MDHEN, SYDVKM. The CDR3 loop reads CASSWDRKSTDTQYF. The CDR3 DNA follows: TGTGCCAGCAGTTGGGACAGGAAAAGCACAGATACGCAGTATTTT.

This chain's CDR3 is CASSRDSNSDTQYF. The DNA for the CDR3 is TGTGCCAGCAGCCGGGACTCGAATTCAGATACGCAGTATTTT. The chain combines TRBV11-3 with TRBJ2-3; D possibly corresponds to TRBD2 (6 bases). The ends were cut back, 5 bases at V and 4 bases at J, with 13 bases in the middle. Germline lookup yields CDR1 SGHNT and CDR2 YENEEA. The CDR3 runs 14 residues.